One T cell receptor beta chain is described in this entry. Its target is not known. This specimen belongs to a study of blood T cells in healthy people across ages. The study's findings and limits: A strong correlation was seen between TCR beta diversity and naive T cell percentage. Among T cells, TCR beta diversity per million cells dropped roughly linearly as age rose.

It was with a sample-barcoded 5' primer and a J-beta primer mix that a second PCR of roughly 7 to 12 cycles was run. MiXCR, run by TCRdb on the 5' RACE reads, gives a single entry per CDR3 protein. The data show about 1.6 million distinct CDR3 sequences, with 30% to 35% seen just once and approximately 10% held by the top ten. Each individual donor underwent a draw of ten milliliters of peripheral blood. This CDR3 has 13 amino acids. V lost 6 bases to trimming and J lost 5 bases, with 13 bases between them. Germline assignment: CDR1 PRHDT and CDR2 FYEKMQ (reference sequence). Material: blood. This TCR derives from a woman aged 25-40 years in good health. The chain links TRBV13 to TRBJ1-1; no firm D call. The CDR3 region has the DNA TGTGCCAGCAGTCCCGGGGTACAAACTGAAGCTTTCTTT. The encoded protein is CASSPGVQTEAFF. The entire variable domain, with the rest obtained from reference TRBV13 and TRBJ1-1, is as follows: AAGVIQSPRHLIKEKRETATLKCYPIPRHDTVYWYQQGPGQDPQFLISFYEKMQSDKGSIPDRFSAQQFSDYHSELNMSSLELGDSALYFCASSPGVQTEAFFGQGTRLTVV.